One T cell receptor (beta chain) is described in this entry. Its antigen is still unknown. This sample was included in a study of regulatory T cells in long-lasting Graves disease. General study points: There was favoring of TRBV28, TRBJ1-2 and TRBJ2-5 in persistent disease. Patients whose Graves' disease persisted exhibited lower TCR diversity than those newly diagnosed. Examination was confined to peripheral blood, excluding thyroid tissue.

To make TCR beta libraries, researchers used iRepertoire HTBI primers and Arm-PCR of CDR3 regions. TCRdb re-called the multiplex PCR reads through MiXCR, storing one row per CDR3 protein. Among hundreds of thousands of distinct CDR3 sequences listed, roughly a fifth were seen once. The time point here: persistent/refractory GD, antithyroid drugs over 5 years with positive TRAb. PBMC RNA served as the TCR library source. Graves' disease diagnosis relied on American Thyroid Association guidelines. Germline V gene lookup returns CDR1 SEHNR and CDR2 FQNEAQ (reference sequence). The CDR3 is 16 residues long. V lost 6 bases to trimming and J lost 2 bases, with 14 bases between them.

Sequencing was performed on peripheral blood mononuclear cells (PBMCs), taken when the disease was refractory, from a patient treated with antithyroid drugs. The chain employs TRBV7-9 and TRBJ2-6; no clear D gene. This receptor was taken from a female donor with Graves disease. CDR3 sequence reads: CASRNPLVAGANVLTF. CDR3 sequence (DNA): TGTGCCAGCAGGAACCCGTTAGTCGCTGGGGCCAACGTCCTGACTTTC.